This record covers a single T cell receptor beta chain. Method: immunoSEQ multiplex PCR; TCRdb's copy keeps in-frame clones and lacks some. Of roughly 150,000 clones listed, about nine tenths were seen once; the top ten hold 9.5% to 11%. The data are from a study of blood T cell repertoires in COVID-19. V lost 7 bases, J lost 1 base, and 3 bases stayed unmatched. The CDR3 is made up of 13 amino acids. Germline CDR1 reads MNHEY; CDR2 reads SVGAGI. Material for sequencing was peripheral blood. The sequence derives from an elderly woman with acute or convalescent COVID-19. The rearrangement links TRBV6-5 to TRBJ1-2; 7 nucleotides agree with TRBD1. Here the CDR3 reads CASNRDSNYGYTF. The CDR3 bases are TGTGCCAGCAACCGGGACAGTAACTATGGCTACACCTTC.